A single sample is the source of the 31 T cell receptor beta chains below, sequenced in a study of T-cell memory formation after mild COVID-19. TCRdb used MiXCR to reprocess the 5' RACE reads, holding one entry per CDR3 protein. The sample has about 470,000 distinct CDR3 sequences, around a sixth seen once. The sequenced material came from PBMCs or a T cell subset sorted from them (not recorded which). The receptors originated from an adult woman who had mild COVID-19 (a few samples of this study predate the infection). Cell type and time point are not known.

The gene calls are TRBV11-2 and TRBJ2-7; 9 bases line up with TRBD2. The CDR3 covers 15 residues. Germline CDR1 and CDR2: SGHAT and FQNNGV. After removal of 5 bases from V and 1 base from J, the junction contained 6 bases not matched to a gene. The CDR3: CASSQVAGASYEQYF. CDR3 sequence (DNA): TGTGCCAGCAGCCAAGTAGCGGGGGCTTCCTACGAGCAGTACTTC.

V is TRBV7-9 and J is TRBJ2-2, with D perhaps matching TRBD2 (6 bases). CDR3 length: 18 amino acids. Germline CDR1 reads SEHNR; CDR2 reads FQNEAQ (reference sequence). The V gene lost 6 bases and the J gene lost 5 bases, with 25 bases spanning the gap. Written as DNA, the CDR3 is TGTGCCAGCAGGAATCTCGACGTACGGGACTTGAGGACCGGGGAGCTGTTTTTT. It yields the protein CASRNLDVRDLRTGELFF. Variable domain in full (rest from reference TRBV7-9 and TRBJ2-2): DTGVSQNPRHKITKRGQNVTFRCDPISEHNRLYWYRQTLGQGPEFLTYFQNEAQLEKSRLLSDRFSAERPKGSFSTLEIQRTEQGDSAMYLCASRNLDVRDLRTGELFFGEGSRLTVL.

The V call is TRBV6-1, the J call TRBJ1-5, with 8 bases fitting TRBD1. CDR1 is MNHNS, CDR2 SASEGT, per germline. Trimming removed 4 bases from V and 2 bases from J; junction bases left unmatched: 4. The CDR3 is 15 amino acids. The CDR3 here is CASSGETGGNQPQHF. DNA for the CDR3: TGTGCCAGCAGTGGAGAGACAGGGGGCAATCAGCCCCAGCATTTT.

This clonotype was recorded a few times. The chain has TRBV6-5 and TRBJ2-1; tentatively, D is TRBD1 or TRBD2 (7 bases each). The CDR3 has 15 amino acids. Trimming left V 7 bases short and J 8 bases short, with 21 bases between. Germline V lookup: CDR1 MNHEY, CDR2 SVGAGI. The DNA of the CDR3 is TGTGCCAGCACCCTACTTTGGGGAGGGGGCCATGAGCAGTTCTTC. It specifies CASTLLWGGGHEQFF.

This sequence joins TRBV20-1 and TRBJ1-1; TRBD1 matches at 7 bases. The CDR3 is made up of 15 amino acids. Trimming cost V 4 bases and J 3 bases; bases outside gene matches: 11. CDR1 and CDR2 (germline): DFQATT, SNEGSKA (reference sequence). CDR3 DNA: TGCAGTGCTACGGTGCCGGGACAGTTTTACACTGAAGCTTTCTTT. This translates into CSATVPGQFYTEAFF.

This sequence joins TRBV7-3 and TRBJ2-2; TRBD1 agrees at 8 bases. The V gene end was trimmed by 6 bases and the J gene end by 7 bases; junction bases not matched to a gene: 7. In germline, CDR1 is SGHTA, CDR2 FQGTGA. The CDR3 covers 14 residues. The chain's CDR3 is CASSRDRTGGELFF. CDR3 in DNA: TGTGCCAGCAGTAGGGACAGGACCGGCGGGGAGCTGTTTTTT.

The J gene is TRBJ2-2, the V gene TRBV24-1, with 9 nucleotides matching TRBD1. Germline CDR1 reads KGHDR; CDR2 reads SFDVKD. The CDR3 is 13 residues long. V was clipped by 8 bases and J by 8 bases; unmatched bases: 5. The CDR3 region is CATTDRGSGELFF. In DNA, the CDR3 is TGTGCCACCACCGACAGGGGGTCGGGGGAGCTGTTTTTT.

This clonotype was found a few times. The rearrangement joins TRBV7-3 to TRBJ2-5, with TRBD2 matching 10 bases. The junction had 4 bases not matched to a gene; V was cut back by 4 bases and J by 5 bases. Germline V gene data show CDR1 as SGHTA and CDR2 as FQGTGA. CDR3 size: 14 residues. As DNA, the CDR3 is TGTGCCAGCAGCTCCCTAGCGGGAGACGAGACCCAGTACTTC. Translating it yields CASSSLAGDETQYF.

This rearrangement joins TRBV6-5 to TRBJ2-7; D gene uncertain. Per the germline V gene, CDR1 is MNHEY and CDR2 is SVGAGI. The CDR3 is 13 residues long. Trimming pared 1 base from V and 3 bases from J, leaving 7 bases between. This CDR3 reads CASSYFQSYEQYF. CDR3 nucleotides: TGTGCCAGCAGTTACTTCCAAAGCTACGAGCAGTACTTC.

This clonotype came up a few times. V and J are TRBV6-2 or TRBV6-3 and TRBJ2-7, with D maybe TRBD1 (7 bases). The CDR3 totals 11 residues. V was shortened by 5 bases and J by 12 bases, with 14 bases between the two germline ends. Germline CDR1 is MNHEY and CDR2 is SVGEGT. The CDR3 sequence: CASSPGGGLYF. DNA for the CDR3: TGTGCCAGCAGTCCCGGAGGGGGCCTGTACTTC.

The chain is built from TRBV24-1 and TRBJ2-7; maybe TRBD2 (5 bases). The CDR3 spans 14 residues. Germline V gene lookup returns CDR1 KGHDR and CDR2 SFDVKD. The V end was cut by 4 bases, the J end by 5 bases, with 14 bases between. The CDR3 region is CATSDNGVQNEQYF. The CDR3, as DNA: TGTGCCACCAGTGACAACGGGGTCCAGAACGAGCAGTACTTC.

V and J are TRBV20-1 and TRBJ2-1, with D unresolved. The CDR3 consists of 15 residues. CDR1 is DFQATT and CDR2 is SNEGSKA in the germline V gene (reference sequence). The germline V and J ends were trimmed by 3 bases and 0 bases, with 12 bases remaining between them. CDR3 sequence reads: CSASNRLSSYNEQFF. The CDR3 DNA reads TGCAGTGCTAGTAACAGACTCAGCTCCTACAATGAGCAGTTCTTC.

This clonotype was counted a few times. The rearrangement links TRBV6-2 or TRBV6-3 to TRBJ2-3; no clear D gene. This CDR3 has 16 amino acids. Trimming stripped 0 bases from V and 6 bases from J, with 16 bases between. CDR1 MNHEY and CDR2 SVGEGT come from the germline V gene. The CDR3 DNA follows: TGTGCCAGCAGTTACTCGAGTTCCAGATTTATGGATACGCAGTATTTT. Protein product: CASSYSSSRFMDTQYF.

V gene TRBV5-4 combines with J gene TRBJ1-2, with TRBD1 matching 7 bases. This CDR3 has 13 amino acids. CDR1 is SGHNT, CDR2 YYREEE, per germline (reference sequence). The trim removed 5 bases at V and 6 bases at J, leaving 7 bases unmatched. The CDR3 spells CASRIGGTDGYTF. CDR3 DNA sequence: TGTGCCAGCAGGATAGGGGGCACGGATGGCTACACCTTC. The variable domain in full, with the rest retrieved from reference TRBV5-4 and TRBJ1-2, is ETGVTQSPTHLIKTRGQQVTLRCSSQSGHNTVSWYQQALGQGPQFIFQYYREEENGRGNFPPRFSGLQFPNYSSELNVNALELDDSALYLCASRIGGTDGYTFGSGTRLTVV.

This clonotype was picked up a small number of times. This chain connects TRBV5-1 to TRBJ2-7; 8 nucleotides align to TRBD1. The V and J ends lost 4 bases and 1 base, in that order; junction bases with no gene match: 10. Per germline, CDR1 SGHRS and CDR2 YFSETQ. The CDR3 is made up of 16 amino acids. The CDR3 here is CASSLGGTGQSYEQYF. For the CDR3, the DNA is TGCGCCAGCAGCCTGGGCGGGACAGGTCAATCCTACGAGCAGTACTTC.

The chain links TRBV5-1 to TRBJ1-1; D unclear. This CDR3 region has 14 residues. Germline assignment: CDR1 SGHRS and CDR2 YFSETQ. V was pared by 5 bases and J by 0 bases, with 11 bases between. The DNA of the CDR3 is TGCGCCAGCAGGCTGACGGAGGTGAACACTGAAGCTTTCTTT. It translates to CASRLTEVNTEAFF.

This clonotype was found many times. This CDR3 is CASSRDRREAFF. The CDR3, as DNA: TGTGCCAGCAGCAGAGACAGGCGGGAGGCTTTCTTT. The V gene is TRBV7-2, the J gene TRBJ1-1; TRBD1 might be the D (6 bases). Trimming stripped 5 bases from V and 11 bases from J, with 15 bases between. This CDR3 has 12 residues. The germline V gene encodes CDR1 SGHTA and CDR2 FQGNSA. The variable domain in full, with the rest retrieved from reference TRBV7-2 and TRBJ1-1, is GAGVSQSPSNKVTEKGKDVELRCDPISGHTALYWYRQSLGQGLEFLIYFQGNSAPDKSGLPSDRFSAERTGGSVSTLTIQRTQQEDSAVYLCASSRDRREAFFGQGTRLTVV.

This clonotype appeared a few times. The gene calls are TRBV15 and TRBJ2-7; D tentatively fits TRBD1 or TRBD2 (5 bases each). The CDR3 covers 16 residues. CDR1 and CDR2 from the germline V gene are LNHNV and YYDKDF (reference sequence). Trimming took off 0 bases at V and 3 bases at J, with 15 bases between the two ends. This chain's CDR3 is CATSRDQIGTHYEQYF. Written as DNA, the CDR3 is TGTGCCACCAGCAGAGATCAGATCGGGACCCACTACGAGCAGTACTTC.

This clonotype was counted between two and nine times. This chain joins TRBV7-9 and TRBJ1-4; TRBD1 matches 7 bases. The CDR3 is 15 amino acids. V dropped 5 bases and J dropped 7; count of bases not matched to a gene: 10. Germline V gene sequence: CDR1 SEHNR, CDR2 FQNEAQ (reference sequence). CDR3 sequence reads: CASSAGTVAAEKLFF. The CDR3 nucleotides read TGTGCCAGCAGCGCCGGGACAGTGGCGGCTGAAAAACTGTTTTTT.

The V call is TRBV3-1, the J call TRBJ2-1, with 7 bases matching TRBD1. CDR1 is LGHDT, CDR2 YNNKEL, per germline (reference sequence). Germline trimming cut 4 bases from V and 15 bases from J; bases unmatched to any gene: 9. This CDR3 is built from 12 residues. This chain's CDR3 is CASSPSGTAWFF. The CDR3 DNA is TGTGCCAGCAGCCCGTCGGGGACAGCTTGGTTCTTC.

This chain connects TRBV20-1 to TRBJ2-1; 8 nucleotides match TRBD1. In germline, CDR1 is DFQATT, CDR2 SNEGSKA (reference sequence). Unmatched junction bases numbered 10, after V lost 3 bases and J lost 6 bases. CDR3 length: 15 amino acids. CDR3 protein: CSASDPRGQGNEQFF. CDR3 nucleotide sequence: TGCAGTGCTAGTGATCCCAGGGGGCAGGGCAATGAGCAGTTCTTC.

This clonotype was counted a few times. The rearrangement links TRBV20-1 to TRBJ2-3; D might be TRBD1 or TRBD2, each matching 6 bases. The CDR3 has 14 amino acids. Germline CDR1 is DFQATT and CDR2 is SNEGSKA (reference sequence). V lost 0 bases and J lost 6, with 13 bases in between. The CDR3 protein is CSARDGPGADTQYF. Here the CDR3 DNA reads TGCAGTGCTAGAGATGGGCCGGGGGCGGATACGCAGTATTTT.

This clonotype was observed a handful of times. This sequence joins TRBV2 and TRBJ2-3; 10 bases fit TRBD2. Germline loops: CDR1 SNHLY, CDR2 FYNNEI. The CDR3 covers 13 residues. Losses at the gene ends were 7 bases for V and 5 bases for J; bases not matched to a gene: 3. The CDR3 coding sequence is TGTGCCAGCACCGGGACTAGCGTAGATACGCAGTATTTT. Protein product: CASTGTSVDTQYF.

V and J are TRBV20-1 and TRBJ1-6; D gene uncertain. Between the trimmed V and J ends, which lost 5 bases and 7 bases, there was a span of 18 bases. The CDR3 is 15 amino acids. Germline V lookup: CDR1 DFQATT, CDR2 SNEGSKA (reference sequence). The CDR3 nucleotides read TGCAGTGCTGGGAGGCGGGCCAGCCAGAATTCACCCCTCCACTTT. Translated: CSAGRRASQNSPLHF.

The CDR3 region has the DNA TGTGCCAGCAGTTTCTCCCGCACCGAGCAGTACTTC. Encoded protein: CASSFSRTEQYF. The rearrangement uses TRBV13 and TRBJ2-7, with unresolved D. Trimming shortened V by 6 bases and J by 6 bases, and 12 bases separated the two germline ends. CDR3 length equals 12 residues. Germline lookup yields CDR1 PRHDT and CDR2 FYEKMQ (reference sequence). The full variable domain, in which reference TRBV13 and TRBJ2-7 provide the parts outside the CDR3, is AAGVIQSPRHLIKEKRETATLKCYPIPRHDTVYWYQQGPGQDPQFLISFYEKMQSDKGSIPDRFSAQQFSDYHSELNMSSLELGDSALYFCASSFSRTEQYFGPGTRLTVT.

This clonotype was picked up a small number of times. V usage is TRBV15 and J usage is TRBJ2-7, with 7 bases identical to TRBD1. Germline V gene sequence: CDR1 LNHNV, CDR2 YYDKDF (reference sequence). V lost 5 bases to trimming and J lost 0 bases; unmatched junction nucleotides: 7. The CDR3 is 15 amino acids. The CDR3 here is CATSLDRALSYEQYF. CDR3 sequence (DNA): TGTGCCACCAGCCTTGACAGGGCTCTCTCCTACGAGCAGTACTTC.

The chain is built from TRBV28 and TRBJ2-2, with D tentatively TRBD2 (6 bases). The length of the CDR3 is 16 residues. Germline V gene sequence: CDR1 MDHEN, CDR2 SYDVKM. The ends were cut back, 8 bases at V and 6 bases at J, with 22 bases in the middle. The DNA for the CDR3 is TGTGCCAGCTCTCCCGGGACTCCATATCTCGCCGGGGAGCTGTTTTTT. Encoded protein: CASSPGTPYLAGELFF. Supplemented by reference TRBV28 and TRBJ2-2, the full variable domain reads DVKVTQSSRYLVKRTGEKVFLECVQDMDHENMFWYRQDPGLGLRLIYFSYDVKMKEKGDIPEGYSVSREKKERFSLILESASTNQTSMYLCASSPGTPYLAGELFFGEGSRLTVL.

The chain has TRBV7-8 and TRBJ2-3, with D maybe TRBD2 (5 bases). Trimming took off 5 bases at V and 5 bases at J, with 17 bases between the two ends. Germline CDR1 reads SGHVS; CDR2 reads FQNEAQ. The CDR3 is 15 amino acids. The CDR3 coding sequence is TGTGCCAGCAGCGTTTTGGACTGGGTGGAAGATACGCAGTATTTT. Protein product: CASSVLDWVEDTQYF.

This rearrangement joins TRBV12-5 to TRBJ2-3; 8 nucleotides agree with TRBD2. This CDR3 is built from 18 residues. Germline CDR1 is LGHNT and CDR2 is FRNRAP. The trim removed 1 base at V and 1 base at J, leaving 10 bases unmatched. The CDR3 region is CASGLGRLASGGTDTQYF. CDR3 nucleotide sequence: TGTGCTAGTGGTTTGGGTCGACTAGCGAGTGGGGGCACAGATACGCAGTATTTT.

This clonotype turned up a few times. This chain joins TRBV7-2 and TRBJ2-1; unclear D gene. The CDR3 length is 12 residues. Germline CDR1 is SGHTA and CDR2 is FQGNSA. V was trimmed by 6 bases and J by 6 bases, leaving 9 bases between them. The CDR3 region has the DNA TGTGCCAGCAGTGCCCACCGCAATGAGCAGTTCTTC. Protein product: CASSAHRNEQFF.

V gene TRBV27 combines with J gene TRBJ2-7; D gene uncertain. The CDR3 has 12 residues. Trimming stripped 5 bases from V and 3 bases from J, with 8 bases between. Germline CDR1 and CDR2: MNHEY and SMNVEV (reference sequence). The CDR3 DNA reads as TGTGCCAGCAGTGCCCCCGGCTACGAGCAGTACTTC. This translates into CASSAPGYEQYF.